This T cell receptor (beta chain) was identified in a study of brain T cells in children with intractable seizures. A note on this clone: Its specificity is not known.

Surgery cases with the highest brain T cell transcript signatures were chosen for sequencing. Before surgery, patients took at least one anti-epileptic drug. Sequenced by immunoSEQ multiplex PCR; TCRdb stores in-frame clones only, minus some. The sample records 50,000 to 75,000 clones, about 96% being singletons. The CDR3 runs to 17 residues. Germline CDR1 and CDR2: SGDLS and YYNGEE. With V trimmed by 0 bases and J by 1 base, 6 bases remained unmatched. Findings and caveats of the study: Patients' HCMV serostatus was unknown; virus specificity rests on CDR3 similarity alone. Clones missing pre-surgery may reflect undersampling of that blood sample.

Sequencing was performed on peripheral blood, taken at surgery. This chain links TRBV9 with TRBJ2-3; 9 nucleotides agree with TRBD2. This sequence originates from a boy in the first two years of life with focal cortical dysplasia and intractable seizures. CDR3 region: CASSVEVAGGGTDTQYF. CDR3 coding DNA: TGTGCCAGCAGCGTAGAAGTTGCGGGAGGGGGCACAGATACGCAGTATTTT.